This T cell receptor beta chain was profiled in a study of blood T cell repertoires in COVID-19. The wider study: Donors in the United States, Italy and Spain gave samples during acute or convalescent COVID-19.

Trimming cost V 7 bases and J 0 bases, with 13 bases left between them. The CDR3 length is 16 residues. Germline V gene data show CDR1 as LNHDA and CDR2 as SQIVND (reference sequence). In the authors' methods: For nucleated cells, counts were estimated from reference gene primer amplification. TCRdb's copy holds only in-frame clones and misses some; the assay was immunoSEQ multiplex PCR. Clone size and V and J calls were adopted from that table, with D and trimming inferred from the DNA. The sample yields some 350,000 clones, over 70% seen once. The TCR sequence derives from a man younger than 40 who had recovered from COVID-19. Sequences were obtained from PBMCs or T cells enriched from blood (not recorded which). J is TRBJ1-6 and V is TRBV19, with D hard to call. The DNA for the CDR3 is TGTGCCAGTACCGTGGCGGCCGGCTCCTATAATTCACCCCTCCACTTT. Translated: CASTVAAGSYNSPLHF.